This T cell receptor (beta chain) stems from a study of cytomegalovirus exposure and HLA in healthy donors. The overall study: Earlier findings included some 100 million unique TCR beta sequences obtained from 150 million to 200 million T cells.

PCR amplification relied on 60 Vbeta primers (plus 13 Jbeta primers). Under the authors' procedure: There were some 87 million unique TCR beta chains by a later count, and approximately 11 million of them were shared. This table comes from immunoSEQ multiplex PCR, and its TCRdb copy is limited to in-frame clones, with some not included. Clone size and the V and J calls come from that table; the DNA yielded D and trimming. Of hundreds of thousands of clones in the sample, roughly 90% were seen once. The V gene lost 6 bases and the J gene lost 0 bases, with 9 bases spanning the gap. The germline V gene has CDR1 KGHSH and CDR2 LQKENI. This CDR3 has 14 residues. With regard to this clone: Its antigen is not known.

General study results and limits: Compared with the approximately 680-donor mean, an Asian-associated ancestry cluster reportedly had fewer N-insertions, according to a later analysis.

The sequencing input was PBMCs. The J gene is TRBJ2-1, the V gene TRBV18, with D tentatively TRBD1 (5 bases). This TCR was recovered from a woman aged 18-30 years in good health and CMV-seronegative. The CDR3 DNA is TGTGCCAGCTCGGTGCAGGGCTCCTACAATGAGCAGTTCTTC. Translated: CASSVQGSYNEQFF.